Below, one TCR beta chain is given with its context. Antigen: not known. Produced via immunoSEQ multiplex PCR; TCRdb's table is partial and in-frame only. The sample lists about 77,000 clones, 92% occurring once. The sample comes from a study of graft-versus-host responses after intestinal transplantation. Study summary: Tacrolimus and steroids were given for 2 to 3 years to all recipients after anti-thymocyte globulin induction. Study results and limitations: GvH clones detected in recipient marrow included some appearing first in ileum or blood.

This CDR3 has 14 amino acids. V trimming: 6 bases; J trimming: 2 bases; junction bases outside the gene matches: 2. CDR1 and CDR2 (germline): MDHEN, SYDVKM. The sequence derives from a human patient who received an intestinal transplant, so some T cells may come from the graft donor. This chain links TRBV28 with TRBJ2-1; 9 bases are shared with TRBD2. Here the sequenced sample was PBMCs, taken 98 days after intestinal transplantation. The CDR3 nucleotides read TGTGCCAGCAGACTAGCGGGCGCCTACAATGAGCAGTTCTTC. Protein sequence: CASRLAGAYNEQFF.